This T cell receptor (beta chain) comes out of a study of T cells in Graves' hyperthyroidism and ophthalmopathy. This clonotype was seen many times. RNA transcripts yielded amplified TCR beta CDR3 regions. First-round RT-PCR targeting the TCR CDR3 was performed with the HTBI primer set. TCRdb ran MiXCR on the multiplex PCR reads and lists one entry per CDR3 protein. This table has approximately 630,000 distinct CDR3 sequences, roughly 15% appearing once. Criteria for exclusion of patients were uncontrolled infection, other autoimmune disease, pregnancy or lactation. The clonotype was recovered from a woman aged 25 to 45 with Graves' hyperthyroidism. Sequencing input: blood.

The CDR3 spells CATSETGLRNYNEQFF. The CDR3 region has the DNA TGTGCCACCAGTGAAACGGGACTTCGGAACTACAATGAGCAGTTCTTC. This sequence joins TRBV24-1 and TRBJ2-1; the D gene is possibly TRBD2 (6 bases). With 4 bases removed from V and 3 bases from J, the gap between germline ends came to 15 bases. This CDR3 is 16 amino acids long. Germline CDR1 KGHDR, CDR2 SFDVKD.